This passage covers 5 T cell receptor beta chains from one sample sequenced in a study of cytomegalovirus exposure and HLA in healthy donors. The PCR was carried out with 60 Vbeta primers and 13 Jbeta primers. TCRdb keeps only in-frame clones here, not all; method: immunoSEQ multiplex PCR. The table lists over 150,000 clones, about 78% of them singletons. Sequences were obtained from PBMCs. The receptors originated from a woman aged 50 to 60 in good health and CMV-seropositive.

V is TRBV14 and J is TRBJ1-6; perhaps TRBD1 as D (5 bases). Germline CDR1 SGHDN, CDR2 FVKESK. The CDR3 is 14 amino acids. V lost 3 bases, J lost 10 bases, and 13 bases lay in between. Written as DNA, the CDR3 is TGTGCCAGCAGCCAGGGGGGATGGGGCTCACCCCTCCACTTT. Translation gives CASSQGGWGSPLHF.

This chain joins TRBV27 and TRBJ2-7; D might be TRBD2 (6 bases). The germline CDR1 and CDR2 sequences are MNHEY and SMNVEV (reference sequence). The CDR3 has 13 residues. The CDR3 region is CAGRRGTSYEQYF. CDR3 DNA: TGTGCGGGGAGGCGGGGTACCTCCTACGAGCAGTACTTC.

This sequence joins TRBV19 and TRBJ1-4; maybe TRBD1 (6 bases). The germline V gene encodes CDR1 LNHDA and CDR2 SQIVND (reference sequence). Trimming removed 3 bases at V and 5 bases at J, with 10 bases between. CDR3 length: 14 residues. The CDR3 DNA reads TGTGCCAGTAGTATCACAGGGAAAAATGAAAAACTGTTTTTT. Protein sequence: CASSITGKNEKLFF.

The chain links TRBV11-2 to TRBJ2-3; D not resolved. Trimming shortened V by 7 bases and J by 5 bases, and 7 bases separated the two germline ends. CDR3 length: 11 residues. Germline-derived CDR1 and CDR2 are SGHAT and FQNNGV. The CDR3 is CASTLGDTQYF. The CDR3 region has the DNA TGTGCCAGCACCCTAGGAGATACGCAGTATTTT.

The V call is TRBV30, the J call TRBJ2-5; D is possibly TRBD2 (7 bases). Trimming cost V 5 bases and J 2 bases, with 18 bases left between them. The CDR3 contains 15 residues. CDR1 is GTSNPN, CDR2 SVGIG, per germline (reference sequence). The CDR3 loop reads CAWGGARDLQETQYF. The CDR3 DNA is TGTGCCTGGGGGGGGGCCCGGGACTTACAAGAGACCCAGTACTTC.